The 8 T cell receptor beta chains below all came from one sample that was sequenced in a study of blood T cells in healthy people across ages. It was with a sample-barcoded 5' primer and a J-beta primer mix that a second PCR of about 6 to 12 cycles was run. Via MiXCR, TCRdb re-called the 5' RACE reads, giving one row per CDR3 protein. The sample records 1.5 million to 2 million distinct CDR3 sequences, over 25% being singletons. The sequenced sample was blood. The receptor source for this set is a woman aged 30 to 39 in good health.

This clonotype was detected once. Germline is not matched at one junction end, which may reflect a read error. V gene TRBV11-2 combines with J gene TRBJ2-4; the D gene is possibly TRBD1 (5 bases). This CDR3 comprises 13 residues. CDR1 is SGHAT, CDR2 FQNNGV, per germline. This chain's CDR3 is CAGRVEVGQEQYF. The CDR3 DNA follows: TGTGCCGGCAGGGTTGAGGTGGGTCAGGAGCAGTACTTC.

This clonotype was counted ten times or more. V and J are TRBV20-1 and TRBJ2-7; 9 positions agree with TRBD2. CDR1 and CDR2 from the germline V gene are DFQATT and SNEGSKA (reference sequence). The CDR3 totals 14 residues. The V segment lost 6 bases and the J segment 0 bases; nucleotides outside the gene matches: 6. CDR3: CSAPLAGNSYEQYF. The CDR3 DNA reads as TGCAGTGCCCCCCTAGCGGGGAACTCCTACGAGCAGTACTTC.

This chain joins TRBV5-6 and TRBJ2-1, with no clear D. The ends were cut back, 2 bases at V and 0 bases at J, with 6 bases in the middle. CDR3 size: 14 residues. The germline V gene encodes CDR1 SGHDT and CDR2 YYEEEE. The DNA of the CDR3 is TGTGCCAGCAGCTTACCCGACTCCTACAATGAGCAGTTCTTC. The encoded protein is CASSLPDSYNEQFF.

This chain joins TRBV7-9 and TRBJ2-3, with a tentative D call TRBD1 (6 bases). This CDR3 contains 15 residues. V was shortened by 6 bases and J by 4 bases, with 17 bases between the two germline ends. Per the germline V gene, CDR1 is SEHNR and CDR2 is FQNEAQ (reference sequence). CDR3 nucleotides: TGTGCCAGCAGGTCCACGACAGGCGCTCCAGATACGCAGTATTTT. Translating gives CASRSTTGAPDTQYF.

V gene TRBV20-1 combines with J gene TRBJ2-4; TRBD2 matches at 7 bases. The CDR3 covers 16 residues. The germline CDR1 and CDR2 sequences are DFQATT and SNEGSKA (reference sequence). The V and J ends lost 3 bases and 13 bases, in that order; junction bases with no gene match: 21. CDR3 bases: TGCAGTGCTAGTAGGTTGGGGACTACTCTTGACAATGAGCAGTACTTC. It is translated as CSASRLGTTLDNEQYF.

This clonotype appeared a few times. V is TRBV29-1 and J is TRBJ2-3, with D tentatively TRBD2 (5 bases). The CDR3 has 15 amino acids. Germline CDR1 is SQVTM and CDR2 is ANQGSEA. Trimming took 1 base from V and 2 from J, leaving 13 bases between them. DNA of the CDR3: TGCAGCGTTGAAGTACGTGGAGGCTACACAGATACGCAGTATTTT. It codes for CSVEVRGGYTDTQYF.

Ten or more counts support this clonotype. This rearrangement joins TRBV6-6 to TRBJ2-7, with D possibly TRBD2 on 5 matching bases. Germline V gene lookup returns CDR1 MNHNY and CDR2 SVGAGI (reference sequence). Trimming cost V 6 bases and J 2 bases, with 11 bases left between them. This CDR3 is built from 13 residues. CDR3 region: CASRWAEAYEQYF. The CDR3 region has the DNA TGTGCCAGCAGGTGGGCGGAGGCCTACGAGCAGTACTTC.

This clonotype turned up a few times. The chain links TRBV28 to TRBJ2-7; D is perhaps TRBD1 or TRBD2 (6 bases each). CDR3 length: 12 residues. Trimming took off 7 bases at V and 2 bases at J, with 9 bases between the two ends. CDR1 is MDHEN, CDR2 SYDVKM, per germline. CDR3 bases: TGTGCCAGCACGGGGGCTACCTACGAGCAGTACTTC. This translates into CASTGATYEQYF.